This T cell receptor beta chain was sequenced for a study of cytotoxic CD8 clonotypes in ibrutinib-treated CLL. This clone was counted many times. Germline CDR1 reads SGHRS; CDR2 reads YFSETQ. The CDR3 totals 15 residues. Trimming cost V 0 bases and J 1 base, with 11 bases left between them. Repertoires were generated with immunoSEQ multiplex PCR, while TCRdb's copy carries only in-frame clones and drops some. This table has about 310,000 clones, more than 65% appearing once. Sequences were derived from PBMCs, sampled before ibrutinib treatment. This sequence joins TRBV5-1 and TRBJ2-7; D is ambiguous. This sequence originates from a human donor with chronic lymphocytic leukemia. The CDR3 reads CASSLGRVRSYEQYF. As DNA, the CDR3 is TGCGCCAGCAGCTTGGGCCGCGTACGTTCCTACGAGCAGTACTTC.